This paragraph covers one T cell receptor beta chain sequence. Its antigen specificity is not known. Base qualities were left out, and no much larger clone turns up one base away. V and J are truncated by 6 bases and 5 bases respectively, leaving an intervening sequence of 18 bases. From cysteine to phenylalanine, the CDR3 is 15 amino acids long. Of all the DNA, just the CDR3 is kept, 45 bases in frame from base 1. CDR1 and CDR2 were assigned from the germline V gene as SGHAT and FQNNGV. This specimen comes from a study of T cell clones after liver transplantation (dated by TCRdb to between 2017 and 2020). Concerning the study at large: The samples were obtained from ITN030ST, a randomized trial that attempted immunosuppression withdrawal within 2 years after liver transplantation. Donor-reactive T cell clones were identified by TCRbeta sequencing after a pre-transplant mixed lymphocyte reaction and then tracked in post-transplant blood. Third party-reactive TCRbeta sequences were also identified from pre-transplant MLRs to serve as an antigen-independent comparator for donor-reactive sequences. Of the eight recipients, a few were HCV-positive, while the remaining recipients had been transplanted for non-autoimmune, non-viral indications. Subjects received no induction therapy and standard immunosuppression until randomization at 12-24 months post-transplant. To count as tolerant, a recipient had to stay completely off immunosuppression for at least one year without liver enzymes climbing beyond twice the upper limit of normal. Blood samples were collected pre-transplant, pre-randomization before withdrawal, and post-randomization after either full withdrawal or failed withdrawal. A cohort of 8 liver transplant recipients was studied, of whom 3 were classified as tolerant and 5 as non-tolerant. General conclusions and limits of the study: In two subjects, low numbers of available donor cells limited the measurable donor-reactive repertoire. When repertoire turnover was taken into account, detection of donor-reactive sequences was significantly reduced in 7 of 8 subjects for CD4 and in 8 of 8 subjects for CD8. The decline in donor-reactive sequences exceeded the decline in third party-reactive sequences, suggesting partial antigen-specific deletion that was unrelated to withdrawal success. Because no allograft tissue specimens were available, donor-reactive T cells may have migrated into the graft instead of being deleted. Conclusions were preliminary, limited by small, heterogeneous patient numbers and non-standardized post-transplant time points. A significant post-transplant decrease in circulating donor-reactive CD4 TCRbeta sequences was observed in 5 of 8 subjects, irrespective of tolerance or HCV status.

Unstimulated PBMCs, after thawing, were stained for CD3, CD4 and CD8 and then FACS-sorted into CD3+CD4+ and CD3+CD8+ populations. All 8 studied subjects were randomized to immunosuppression withdrawal. Genomic DNA was isolated with the Qiagen DNeasy Blood and Tissue Kit. Frozen genomic DNA underwent high-throughput TCRbeta CDR3 sequencing by immunoSEQ, including PCR amplification, mapping, bias correction and internal controls. In the authors' own workflow: Only productive rearrangements were retained, and each unique TCRbeta sequence was defined by its CDR3 nucleotide sequence together with its V and J gene. For classification of a sequence as donor-reactive, at least 5-fold expansion in CFSE-low cells relative to unstimulated pre-transplant cells and a frequency of at least 0.01% were required. Minimum frequency thresholds were set for each subject on the basis of the unstimulated sample with the lowest template count, so that a detection power of at least 90% was ensured. Jensen-Shannon divergence between the top 1000 TCRbeta sequences post-transplant and pre-transplant was used to measure repertoire turnover. Changes in detection of donor-reactive sequences were tested with two-sided Fisher's exact tests. TCRdb holds this immuneACCESS table with in-frame rearrangements only. Some clones are missing; in checked studies, unresolved V genes explain under half, and the rest has no known cause. V and J calls and clone size are those listed in that table; D and trimming were worked out from the DNA. The sample table lists tens of thousands of clones, roughly 85% of them with a count of one. Around 0.5% of the sample belongs to the ten largest clones.

The receptor's source is a human patient who received a liver transplant. After a transplant, not all T cells may be the patient's own; some may come from the graft donor. The sample was CD4+ T cells from blood, taken about 46 months after liver transplant. The rearranged segments are TRBV11-2 and TRBJ2-3; the D region possibly corresponds to TRBD1 (6 bases align). The nucleotide sequence is TGTGCCAGCAGAAACCCGTATAGGGGGAGAGATACGCAGTATTTT. Protein translation: CASRNPYRGRDTQYF.